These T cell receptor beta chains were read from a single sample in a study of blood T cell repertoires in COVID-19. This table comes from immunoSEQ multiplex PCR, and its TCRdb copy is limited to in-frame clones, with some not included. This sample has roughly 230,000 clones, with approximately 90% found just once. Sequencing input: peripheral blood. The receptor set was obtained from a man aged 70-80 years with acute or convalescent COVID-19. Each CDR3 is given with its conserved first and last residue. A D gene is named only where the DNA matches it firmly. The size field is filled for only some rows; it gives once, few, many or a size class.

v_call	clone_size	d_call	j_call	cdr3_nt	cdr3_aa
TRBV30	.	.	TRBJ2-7	TGTGCCTGGAGCCAGGGGCGGGAGTCCGAGCAGTACTTC	CAWSQGRESEQYF
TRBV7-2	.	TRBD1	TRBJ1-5	TGTGCCAGCAGCTCGGGACAGGGGGCGAGTCAGCCCCAGCATTTT	CASSSGQGASQPQHF
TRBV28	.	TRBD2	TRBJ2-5	TGTGCCAGCCTAGCGGGAGGGATAGAGACCCAGTACTTC	CASLAGGIETQYF
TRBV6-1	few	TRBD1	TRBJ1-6	TGTGCCAGCAGTGACCGGACAGGGGACGGGTCACCCCTCCACTTT	CASSDRTGDGSPLHF
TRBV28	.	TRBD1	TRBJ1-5	TGTGCCAGCAGTGGAACGGGGACAGCGAATCAGCCCCAGCATTTT	CASSGTGTANQPQHF
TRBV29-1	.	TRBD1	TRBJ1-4	TGCAGCGCGACAGGGGGCGAGACTAATGAAAAACTGTTTTTT	CSATGGETNEKLFF
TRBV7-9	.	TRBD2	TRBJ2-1	TGTGCCAGCAGCCCTAATCCGGGACTAGCCCACCACCATGAGCAGTTCTTC	CASSPNPGLAHHHEQFF
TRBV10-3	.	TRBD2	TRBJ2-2	TGTGCCATTAAGGGCGGGACTAGTCTCGGGGAGCTGTTTTTT	CAIKGGTSLGELFF
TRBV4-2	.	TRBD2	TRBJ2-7	TGTGCCAGCAGCCAAGATCTGGCTAGCGGGAGTCTTTACGAGCAGTACTTC	CASSQDLASGSLYEQYF
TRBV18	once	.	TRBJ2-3	TGTGCCAGCTCACCAGGGGCAGGGACAGATACGCAGTATTTT	CASSPGAGTDTQYF
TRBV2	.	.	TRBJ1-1	TGTGCCAGCAGCGAAGGACGGGGATACACTGAAGCTTTCTTT	CASSEGRGYTEAFF
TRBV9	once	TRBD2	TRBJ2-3	TGTGCCAGCAGCGTAGGCCAGCGGGGACCTAGCACAGATACGCAGTATTTT	CASSVGQRGPSTDTQYF
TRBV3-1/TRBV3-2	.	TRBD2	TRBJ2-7	TGTGCCAGCAGCCAACTACTAGCGGTCGAGCAGTACTTC	CASSQLLAVEQYF
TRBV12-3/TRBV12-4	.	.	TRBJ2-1	TGTGCCAGCAGCCGCGATCAAAATGAGCAGTTCTTC	CASSRDQNEQFF
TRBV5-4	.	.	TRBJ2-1	TGTGCCAGCAGCCAAGACAGTTACAATGAGCAGTTCTTC	CASSQDSYNEQFF
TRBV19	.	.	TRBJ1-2	TGTGCCAGTAGTACAAGAACAGGGAGAGGCGCCTATGGCTACACCTTC	CASSTRTGRGAYGYTF
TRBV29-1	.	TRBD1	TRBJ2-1	TGCAGCGTTGAGGGACAGGGTATTCGGAATGAGCAGTTCTTC	CSVEGQGIRNEQFF
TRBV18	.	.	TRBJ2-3	TGTGCCAGCTCACCACCCAGCGGGAGCACAGATACGCAGTATTTT	CASSPPSGSTDTQYF
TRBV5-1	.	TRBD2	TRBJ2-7	TGCGCCAGCAGTGGGGGGAGGGCCGCCTACGAGCAGTACTTC	CASSGGRAAYEQYF
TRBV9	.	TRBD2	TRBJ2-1	TGTGCCAGCAGCGCCAGCGGGGGCAATGAGCAGTTCTTC	CASSASGGNEQFF
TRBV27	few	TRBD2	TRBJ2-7	TGTGCCAGCAGTTTTAGCGGGGCGTCCTACGAGCAGTACTTC	CASSFSGASYEQYF
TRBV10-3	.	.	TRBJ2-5	TGTGCCATCAGTACTACGCTAGAGACCCAGTACTTC	CAISTTLETQYF
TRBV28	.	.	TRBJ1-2	TGTGCCAGCAGTGGCGGACTGCTATATGGCTACACCTTC	CASSGGLLYGYTF
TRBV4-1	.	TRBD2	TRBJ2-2	TGCGCCAGCAGCCATACTAGCGGGGCGAACACCGGGGAGCTGTTTTTT	CASSHTSGANTGELFF
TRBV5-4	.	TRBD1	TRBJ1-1	TGTGCATTCGCGGGACAGCCGGGCACTGAAGCTTTCTTT	CAFAGQPGTEAFF
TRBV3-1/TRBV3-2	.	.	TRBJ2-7	TGTGCCAGCAGCCAAAAGTCTGGTAGGAGCTACGAGCAGTACTTC	CASSQKSGRSYEQYF
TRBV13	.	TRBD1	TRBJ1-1	TGTGCCAGCAGCCTCAGGGTCCCCGGACAGGGGGGTGAAGCTTTCTTT	CASSLRVPGQGGEAFF
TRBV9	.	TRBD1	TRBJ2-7	TGTGCCAGCAGCGTAGGCGGGACAGGGATGAGTGAGCAGTACTTC	CASSVGGTGMSEQYF
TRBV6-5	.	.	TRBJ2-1	TGTGCCAGCAGTTACCAGGCTGAGCAGTTCTTC	CASSYQAEQFF
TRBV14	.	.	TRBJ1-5	TGTGCCAGCAGCCAAGACCCACGGGGCAATCAGCCCCAGCATTTT	CASSQDPRGNQPQHF
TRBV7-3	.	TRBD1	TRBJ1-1	TGTGCCAGCAGCTTAATCCCCCGCCCCGGACAGGGCAACACTGAAGCTTTCTTT	CASSLIPRPGQGNTEAFF
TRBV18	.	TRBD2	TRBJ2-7	TGTGCCAGCTCACCAAGGAGCCAACTAGCGGGAGTCTCCTACGAGCAGTACTTC	CASSPRSQLAGVSYEQYF
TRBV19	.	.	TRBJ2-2	TGTGCCAGTAGCCCTGCCGGGGAGCTGTTTTTT	CASSPAGELFF
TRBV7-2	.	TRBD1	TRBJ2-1	TGTGCCAGCAGCTTAGCGGGGACAGGGATAGACAATGAGCAGTTCTTC	CASSLAGTGIDNEQFF
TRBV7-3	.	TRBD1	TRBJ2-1	TGTGCCAGCAGCTCTAGGACAGGGACGAATGAGCAGTTCTTC	CASSSRTGTNEQFF
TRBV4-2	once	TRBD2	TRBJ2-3	TGTGCCAGCAGCCCACGGACTATTAGCGGGAGGGCTGGCATAGATACGCAGTATTTT	CASSPRTISGRAGIDTQYF
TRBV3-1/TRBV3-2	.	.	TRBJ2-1	.	CASSQVGSGSSWFF
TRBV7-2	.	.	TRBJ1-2	TGTGCCAGCAGCTCCCCGAACCGGGGCTATGGCTACACCTTC	CASSSPNRGYGYTF